The present T cell receptor (beta chain) was sequenced within a study of blood T cell repertoires in COVID-19. Per the study methods: Estimates of nucleated cell counts were drawn from the amplification of reference gene primers. TCRdb keeps only in-frame clones here, not all; method: immunoSEQ multiplex PCR. From that table come the V and J calls and clone size; the DNA was used to work out D and trimming. The sample lists tens of thousands of clones, roughly 86% occurring once. The CDR3 contains 13 residues. V gave up 2 bases and J gave up 8 bases, with 12 bases separating them. Looked up from germline, CDR1 is GTSNPN and CDR2 is SVGIG (reference sequence).

The sequencing input was peripheral blood. The source is a man between 35 and 55 years old with COVID-19, enrolled during active disease. The rearrangement joins TRBV30 to TRBJ1-4; D unresolved. CDR3 sequence reads: CAWSSMFGEKLFF. The CDR3 nucleotides are TGTGCCTGGAGTAGTATGTTCGGGGAAAAACTGTTTTTT.